The 19 T cell receptor beta chains reported below all come from one sample, sequenced in a study of blood T cell repertoires in COVID-19. Assay: immunoSEQ multiplex PCR; the TCRdb copy retains only in-frame clones and omits some. Found here are fewer than 250,000 clones, about 83% of them singletons; the top ten hold 3.6%. Sequencing was carried out using PBMCs or T cells enriched from blood (not recorded which). All receptors derive from a woman aged 40 to 50 who had been exposed to COVID-19.

The rearrangement joins TRBV7-9 to TRBJ1-1; TRBD1 matches at 8 bases. The V and J ends lost 5 bases and 4 bases, in that order; junction bases with no gene match: 9. Germline-derived CDR1 and CDR2 are SEHNR and FQNEAQ (reference sequence). CDR3 length: 15 amino acids. DNA of the CDR3: TGTGCCAGCAGCATAGGACAGGGTAGGAGCACTGAAGCTTTCTTT. Amino acid sequence: CASSIGQGRSTEAFF.

V gene TRBV18 combines with J gene TRBJ1-1; tentatively, D is TRBD1 (5 bases). V dropped 6 bases and J dropped 3 bases, with 11 bases sitting between them. This CDR3 is built from 13 residues. The germline gives CDR1 KGHSH, CDR2 LQKENI. The CDR3 DNA reads TGTGCCAGCTCCGAGACAGCCTACACTGAAGCTTTCTTT. This codes for CASSETAYTEAFF. Full variable domain (missing parts from reference TRBV18 and TRBJ1-1): NAGVMQNPRHLVRRRGQEARLRCSPMKGHSHVYWYRQLPEEGLKFMVYLQKENIIDESGMPKERFSAEFPKEGPSILRIQQVVRGDSAAYFCASSETAYTEAFFGQGTRLTVV.

The chain is built from TRBV6-5 and TRBJ2-7; 8 bases fit TRBD2. The germline V gene encodes CDR1 MNHEY and CDR2 SVGAGI. The CDR3 runs 15 residues. V was pared by 5 bases and J by 0 bases, with 6 bases of the junction left unmatched. The CDR3 nucleotides are TGTGCCAGCAGTAGACCAGGGACTAGCTCCTACGAGCAGTACTTC. As protein: CASSRPGTSSYEQYF.

J is TRBJ2-5 and V is TRBV6-5, with 10 bases aligning to TRBD2. CDR3 length equals 15 residues. Trimming cost V 6 bases and J 0 bases; bases outside gene matches: 4. Germline-derived CDR1 and CDR2 are MNHEY and SVGAGI. The CDR3 region is CASSGLAENQETQYF. The CDR3 region has the DNA TGTGCCAGCAGCGGACTAGCGGAGAACCAAGAGACCCAGTACTTC.

The chain has TRBV6-2 or TRBV6-3 and TRBJ2-5; possibly TRBD1 for D (6 bases). This CDR3 is 13 amino acids long. V was pared by 5 bases and J by 2 bases, with 9 bases between. CDR1 MNHEY and CDR2 SVGEGT come from the germline V gene. CDR3 DNA sequence: TGTGCCAGCAGTCGTGACAGGCAAGAGACCCAGTACTTC. It encodes CASSRDRQETQYF.

Only one count was recorded for this clone. V and J are TRBV5-4 and TRBJ1-6, with 10 bases fitting TRBD1. This CDR3 region has 14 residues. V was clipped by 2 bases and J by 8 bases; unmatched bases: 1. The germline V gene has CDR1 SGHNT and CDR2 YYREEE (reference sequence). CDR3 in DNA: TGTGCCAGCAGCTTTGGGACAGGGGATTCACCCCTCCACTTT. This translates into CASSFGTGDSPLHF.

This chain uses TRBV19 with TRBJ1-3; D might be TRBD1 (6 bases). Trimming shortened V by 3 bases and J by 0 bases, and 12 bases separated the two germline ends. The CDR3 runs 16 residues. Germline CDR1 and CDR2: LNHDA and SQIVND (reference sequence). This CDR3 reads CASSISQGRSGNTIYF. CDR3 nucleotide sequence: TGTGCCAGTAGTATCTCACAGGGCCGCTCTGGAAACACCATATATTTT.

This rearrangement joins TRBV28 to TRBJ1-2, with TRBD1 matching 11 bases. Trimming at V came to 5 bases and at J to 3 bases, leaving 5 bases not matched to a gene. Germline assignment: CDR1 MDHEN and CDR2 SYDVKM. The CDR3 extends over 15 amino acids. The CDR3 DNA follows: TGTGCCAGCAGTGTCCCGGGACAGGGGGACTATGGCTACACCTTC. As protein: CASSVPGQGDYGYTF.

This chain uses TRBV5-1 with TRBJ2-3, with a tentative D call TRBD2 (6 bases). V dropped 4 bases and J dropped 4 bases, with 13 bases sitting between them. Germline loops: CDR1 SGHRS, CDR2 YFSETQ. The length of the CDR3 is 14 residues. Here the CDR3 reads CASSLGPGADTQYF. CDR3 DNA sequence: TGCGCCAGCAGCCTGGGACCGGGAGCAGATACGCAGTATTTT.

The chain uses TRBV28 and TRBJ1-6; no reliable D call. This CDR3 comprises 13 residues. Germline CDR1 is MDHEN and CDR2 is SYDVKM. The V and J ends lost 6 bases and 8 bases respectively, with 11 bases between them. CDR3 coding DNA: TGTGCCAGCAGACTCGACCGGGATTCACCCCTCCACTTT. This codes for CASRLDRDSPLHF.

This clone has only a few counts. The chain combines TRBV27 with TRBJ2-2, with D possibly matching TRBD1 (6 bases). The CDR3 covers 18 residues. The germline gives CDR1 MNHEY, CDR2 SMNVEV (reference sequence). With 0 bases removed from V and 4 bases from J, the gap between germline ends came to 18 bases. CDR3 nucleotide sequence: TGTGCCAGCAGTTTATCGATCGGGGCAGGGGCGAGCACCGGGGAGCTGTTTTTT. Residues: CASSLSIGAGASTGELFF.

This clone was seen just once. The gene calls are TRBV11-1 and TRBJ2-1; 8 nucleotides align to TRBD2. The trim removed 1 base at V and 10 bases at J, leaving 3 bases unmatched. The CDR3 consists of 13 residues. In germline, CDR1 is SGHAT, CDR2 FQDESV (reference sequence). This chain's CDR3 is CASSLGGGGEQFF. CDR3 DNA sequence: TGTGCCAGCAGCTTAGGGGGCGGGGGGGAGCAGTTCTTC.

The CDR3 sequence: CAISERQGPGYTF. CDR3 sequence (DNA): TGTGCCATCAGTGAGCGACAGGGTCCGGGCTACACCTTC. The chain employs TRBV10-3 and TRBJ1-2; 7 bases agree with TRBD1. This CDR3 region has 13 residues. J lost 8 bases, V lost 2 bases, and 5 bases had no gene match. Germline V gene data show CDR1 as ENHRY and CDR2 as SYGVKD.

V and J are TRBV28 and TRBJ2-7, with D perhaps TRBD2 (5 bases). Germline-derived CDR1 and CDR2 are MDHEN and SYDVKM. Deletions cut 4 bases from V and 8 bases from J, with 18 bases between. CDR3 length: 14 residues. The CDR3 sequence is CASSWRQALRQQYF. CDR3 nucleotide sequence: TGTGCCAGCAGTTGGAGGCAGGCCCTACGGCAGCAGTACTTC. Full variable domain (remainder filled in from reference TRBV28 and TRBJ2-7): DVKVTQSSRYLVKRTGEKVFLECVQDMDHENMFWYRQDPGLGLRLIYFSYDVKMKEKGDIPEGYSVSREKKERFSLILESASTNQTSMYLCASSWRQALRQQYFGPGTRLTVT.

The CDR3 reads CASSPPGQIEAFF. Here the CDR3 DNA reads TGTGCCAGCTCACCACCGGGGCAGATTGAAGCTTTCTTT. The V and J genes are TRBV18 and TRBJ1-1, with D maybe TRBD1 (5 bases). CDR3 length: 13 residues. The V end was cut by 0 bases, the J end by 7 bases, with 9 bases between. CDR1 is KGHSH, CDR2 LQKENI, per germline.

In this sample, this clone turned up a few times. This chain links TRBV7-3 with TRBJ1-2; weak D call: TRBD1 (5 bases). The germline V gene has CDR1 SGHTA and CDR2 FQGTGA. This CDR3 spans 14 amino acids. V lost 4 bases, J lost 4 bases, and 13 bases lay in between. Here the CDR3 reads CASSSGGAPYGYTF. The CDR3 nucleotides are TGTGCCAGCAGCTCGGGGGGAGCCCCCTATGGCTACACCTTC.

This chain uses TRBV3-1 (or the pseudogene TRBV3-2) with TRBJ1-2; 8 nucleotides align to TRBD1. Germline V lookup: CDR1 LGHDT, CDR2 YNNKEL (reference sequence). The CDR3 is 15 residues long. V was clipped by 1 base and J by 6 bases; unmatched bases: 7. CDR3 sequence reads: CASSQGTGTSHGYTF. The CDR3 DNA is TGTGCCAGCAGCCAAGGGACAGGGACATCCCATGGCTACACCTTC.

The rearrangement uses TRBV7-9 and TRBJ2-3; D is unresolved. V was shortened by 5 bases and J by 3 bases, with 15 bases between the two germline ends. Germline loops: CDR1 SEHNR, CDR2 FQNEAQ (reference sequence). The CDR3 is 15 residues long. In DNA form, the CDR3 reads TGTGCCAGCAGCCCGGTTTTTGTCGGTACAGATACGCAGTATTTT. Protein: CASSPVFVGTDTQYF.

The V gene is TRBV9, the J gene TRBJ1-3; D is possibly TRBD1 (5 bases). The CDR3 extends over 16 amino acids. CDR1 is SGDLS, CDR2 YYNGEE, per germline. Trimming left V 2 bases short and J 0 bases short, with 12 bases between. The CDR3 DNA sequence: TGTGCCAGCAGCGTCGGGGCCGGGAGCTCTGGAAACACCATATATTTT. Translated: CASSVGAGSSGNTIYF.